The text below deals with one TCR beta chain. Generated by immunoSEQ multiplex PCR, the TCRdb table keeps only in-frame clones and is missing some. Of about 980,000 clones in the sample, about 80% were seen once. The CDR3 covers 18 residues. V lost 0 bases, J lost 7 bases, and 21 bases lay in between. In germline, CDR1 is MNHNS, CDR2 SASEGT. The data belong to a study of shared clonotypes between healthy human individuals. The TCR originated in a man between 18 and 35 years old in good health. Source material: memory CD4+ T cells sorted from blood. This sample's subset: CD45RA-negative fraction. This chain uses TRBV6-1 with TRBJ1-4, with D perhaps matching TRBD1 (6 bases). DNA for the CDR3: TGTGCCAGCAGTGAAGCGCTTCCTGGGGGCGGTGGTGGTGAAAAACTGTTTTTT. Translation: CASSEALPGGGGGEKLFF.